This T cell receptor beta chain emerged from a study of shared clonotypes between healthy human individuals. CDR3 length: 15 amino acids. Trimming removed 2 bases at V and 6 bases at J, with 11 bases between. CDR1 and CDR2 (germline): SGHDN, FVKESK. Libraries were prepared by immunoSEQ multiplex PCR; TCRdb keeps only in-frame clonotypes and omits some of them. Of roughly 2.4 million clones listed, 90% to 97% are singletons. The chain is built from TRBV14 and TRBJ1-6, with a weak D call TRBD1 (5 bases). Source material: naive CD4+ T cells sorted from blood. Subset reported: CD45RA+ positively selected. This clonotype originated in a man younger than 35 in good health. In DNA, the CDR3 is TGTGCCAGCAGCCAAAGAGGGGAGGGTAATTCACCCCTCCACTTT. Translation gives CASSQRGEGNSPLHF.